This T cell receptor beta chain appears in the sequencing data of a study of blood T cells in healthy people across ages. CDR1 is DFQATT, CDR2 SNEGSKA, per germline (reference sequence). The CDR3 totals 13 residues. Worth noting for this clonotype: An end of the junction differs from the germline gene, which may be a read error.

Then a second PCR, running about 7 to 11 cycles, was carried out with a sample-barcoded 5' primer and a J-beta primer mix. TCRdb independently ran MiXCR on the 5' RACE reads; one entry per CDR3 protein. The sample has nearly 800,000 distinct CDR3 sequences, about 25% seen once; the top ten hold under 4%. These data were also filed under a second study, of T cells of mothers and their children. That paper adds: In both related and unrelated pairs, TCR recombination output is shaped similarly by thymic selection. The overlap seen between related mothers and children slightly exceeded that of unrelated pairs, though not significantly.

V usage is TRBV20-1 and J usage is TRBJ2-7; 7 nucleotides align to TRBD1. The sequence derives from a boy younger than 18 in good health. What was sequenced was blood. The CDR3 coding sequence is TGTAGTGCTGGACTGGACAGGCGAGGGGAGCAGTACTTC. This sequence encodes CSAGLDRRGEQYF.